This T cell receptor beta chain appears in the sequencing data of a study of CDR3 diversity in severe acne. Germline loops: CDR1 SGHTA, CDR2 FQGNSA. The CDR3 sequence is 15 residues long. V dropped 5 bases and J dropped 7; count of bases not matched to a gene: 8. TCRdb recomputed calls from the PCR reads with MiXCR, one row per CDR3 protein. The data hold fewer than 90,000 distinct CDR3 sequences, with approximately 51% observed a single time. Sequenced material: blood. The sequence came from a male donor in good health, without acne. This chain links TRBV7-2 with TRBJ2-7; 13 bases line up with TRBD2. Written as DNA, the CDR3 is TGTGCCAGCAGCCAACTAGCGGGAGGGCCGGGGGAGCAGTACTTC. Its translation: CASSQLAGGPGEQYF.